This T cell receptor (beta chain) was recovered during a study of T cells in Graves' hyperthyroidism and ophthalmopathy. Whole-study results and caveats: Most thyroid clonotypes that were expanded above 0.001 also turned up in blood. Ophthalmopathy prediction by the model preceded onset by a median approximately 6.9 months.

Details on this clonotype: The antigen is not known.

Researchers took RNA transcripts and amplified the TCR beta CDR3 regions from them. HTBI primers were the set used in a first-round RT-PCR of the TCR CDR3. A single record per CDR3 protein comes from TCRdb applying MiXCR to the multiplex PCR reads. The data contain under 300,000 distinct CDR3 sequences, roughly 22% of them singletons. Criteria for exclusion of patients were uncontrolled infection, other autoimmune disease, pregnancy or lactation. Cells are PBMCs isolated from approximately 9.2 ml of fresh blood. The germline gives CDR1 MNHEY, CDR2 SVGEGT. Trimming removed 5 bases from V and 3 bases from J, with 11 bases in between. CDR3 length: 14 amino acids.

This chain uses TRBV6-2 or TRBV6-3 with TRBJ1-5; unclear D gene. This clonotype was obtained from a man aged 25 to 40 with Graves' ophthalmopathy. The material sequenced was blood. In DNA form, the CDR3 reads TGTGCCAGCAGTGCTCGGAGCCTCAATCAGCCCCAGCATTTT. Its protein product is CASSARSLNQPQHF.